What follows describes a single T cell receptor (beta chain). Its antigen is undetermined. The normal lung sample lay at least 3 cm, and maximally far, from the tumour. Genomic DNA came from frozen unsorted single-cell suspensions. This sample stems from a study of immune cell composition in non-small cell lung cancer. V lost 3 bases and J 5 bases, leaving 13 bases between the germline ends. This CDR3 spans 14 amino acids. Germline V gene lookup returns CDR1 LNHNV and CDR2 YYDKDF (reference sequence). Findings and limits, study-wide: It was not proven that tumour-reactive clones equal dominant tumour-associated clones. In adenocarcinoma, maximal tumour-associated clone frequency tracked TIL tumour reactivity. Squamous carcinomas (75%) more often had tumour-associated clones >0.5% than adenocarcinomas (approximately 35%).

Using immunoSEQ multiplex PCR, the repertoire was profiled, and TCRdb retains in-frame clones only, with some absent. The data hold around 16,000 clones, with around four fifths observed a single time. A further study also used this sample, focusing on CD4 T cells in lung cancer.

This receptor was taken from a human donor with non-small cell lung cancer. Sequenced: non-adjacent lung tissue. V and J are TRBV15 and TRBJ1-1; the D gene is possibly TRBD1 (5 bases). CDR3 amino acids: CATSRSGVGTEAFF. The CDR3 DNA follows: TGTGCCACCAGCAGGTCGGGGGTCGGGACTGAAGCTTTCTTT.